The 5 T cell receptor beta chains in this list originate from one sample, sequenced in a study of T cells in Graves' hyperthyroidism and ophthalmopathy. RNA transcripts gave rise to amplified TCR beta CDR3 regions. The TCR CDR3 first-round RT-PCR relied on the HTBI primer set. TCRdb passed the multiplex PCR reads through MiXCR, listing each CDR3 protein once. The table has about 840,000 distinct CDR3 sequences, around 39% seen once. What was sequenced was blood. The receptors come from a young man with Graves' hyperthyroidism.

The genes are TRBV4-1 and TRBJ1-6; D is unclear. The length of the CDR3 is 14 residues. Trimming took 0 bases from V and 14 from J, leaving 14 bases between them. The germline V gene has CDR1 MGHRA and CDR2 YSYEKL. The CDR3 DNA is TGCGCCAGCAGCCAAGATCTCGCGGTTTTGGCCCTCCACTTT. Translating gives CASSQDLAVLALHF.

This clonotype was detected a few times. The V and J genes are TRBV5-1 and TRBJ2-7; 7 bases align to TRBD2. This CDR3 is 17 amino acids long. The V and J ends lost 4 bases and 0 bases, in that order; junction bases with no gene match: 13. Germline V gene lookup returns CDR1 SGHRS and CDR2 YFSETQ. CDR3 residues: CASSPPVGGRDSYEQYF. The CDR3 DNA sequence: TGCGCCAGCAGCCCCCCTGTGGGTGGGAGGGACTCCTACGAGCAGTACTTC.

Concerning this clonotype itself: A much larger clone sits a single nucleotide away, making a read error possible. The chain recombines TRBV2 with TRBJ2-7; TRBD1 might be the D (6 bases). This CDR3 is built from 14 residues. Trimming took 6 bases from V and 2 from J, leaving 14 bases between them. CDR1 SNHLY and CDR2 FYNNEI come from the germline V gene. CDR3 amino acids: CASREGQDPYEQYF. DNA for the CDR3: TGTGCCAGCAGAGAGGGACAAGACCCCTACGAGCAGTACTTC.

This clonotype was found many times. J is TRBJ1-2 and V is TRBV2, with TRBD1 as a possible D gene (5 bases). The CDR3 covers 13 residues. The germline V and J ends were trimmed by 5 bases and 8 bases, with 15 bases remaining between them. Per germline, CDR1 SNHLY and CDR2 FYNNEI. In DNA form, the CDR3 reads TGTGCCAGCAGTAACCCGTCCAGGGAAGGCTACACCTTC. Its translation: CASSNPSREGYTF.

This chain links TRBV11-2 with TRBJ2-5; TRBD2 matches at 8 bases. The CDR3 sequence is 14 residues long. The trim removed 5 bases at V and 5 bases at J, leaving 7 bases unmatched. Germline V gives CDR1 SGHAT, CDR2 FQNNGV. The CDR3 reads CASSRSGEGETQYF. The CDR3 DNA reads as TGTGCCAGCAGCCGTAGCGGGGAGGGGGAGACCCAGTACTTC.